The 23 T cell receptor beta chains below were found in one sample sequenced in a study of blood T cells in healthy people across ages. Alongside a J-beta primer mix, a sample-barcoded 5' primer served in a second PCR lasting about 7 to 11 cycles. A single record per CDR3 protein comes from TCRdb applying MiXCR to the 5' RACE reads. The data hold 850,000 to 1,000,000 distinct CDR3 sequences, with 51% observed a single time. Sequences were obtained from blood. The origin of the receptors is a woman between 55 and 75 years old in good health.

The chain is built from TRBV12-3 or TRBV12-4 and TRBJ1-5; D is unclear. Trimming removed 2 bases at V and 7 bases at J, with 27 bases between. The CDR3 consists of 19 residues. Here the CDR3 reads CASSLRGVRTTGFLQPQHF. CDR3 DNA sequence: TGTGCCAGCAGTTTAAGAGGTGTCAGAACTACGGGCTTCCTCCAGCCCCAGCATTTT.

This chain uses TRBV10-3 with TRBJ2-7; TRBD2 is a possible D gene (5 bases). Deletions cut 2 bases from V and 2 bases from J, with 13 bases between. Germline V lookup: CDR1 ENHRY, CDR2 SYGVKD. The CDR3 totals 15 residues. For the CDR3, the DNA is TGTGCCATCAGTGAGCCTACTAGGAACCCCTACGAGCAGTACTTC. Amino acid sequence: CAISEPTRNPYEQYF.

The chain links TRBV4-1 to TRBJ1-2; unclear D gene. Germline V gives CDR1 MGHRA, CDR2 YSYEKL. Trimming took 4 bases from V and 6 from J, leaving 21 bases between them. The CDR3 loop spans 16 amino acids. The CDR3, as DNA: TGCGCCAGCAGCCTACTTAACAACGGCGACTCTGATGGCTACACCTTC. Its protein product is CASSLLNNGDSDGYTF.

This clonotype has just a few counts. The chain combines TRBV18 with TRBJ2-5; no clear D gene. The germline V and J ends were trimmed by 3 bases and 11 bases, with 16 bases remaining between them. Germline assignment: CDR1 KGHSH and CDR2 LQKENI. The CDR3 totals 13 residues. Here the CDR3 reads CASSPAANNEQYF. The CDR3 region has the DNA TGTGCCAGCTCACCCGCGGCAAACAATGAGCAGTACTTC.

The CDR3 DNA sequence: TGTGCCAGCATCGCCCGCAACTCCCCCGTGCGCAATGAGCAGTACTTC. Amino acid sequence: CASIARNSPVRNEQYF. The V call is TRBV21-1, the J call TRBJ2-5; TRBD2, the table's D call, lacks a check against the DNA. TRBV21-1 is a pseudogene locus. The CDR3 runs 16 residues.

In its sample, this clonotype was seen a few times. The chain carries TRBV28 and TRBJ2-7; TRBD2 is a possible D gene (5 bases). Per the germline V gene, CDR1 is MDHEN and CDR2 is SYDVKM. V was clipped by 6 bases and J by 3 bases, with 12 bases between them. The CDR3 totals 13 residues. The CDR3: CASRVSANYEQYF. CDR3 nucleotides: TGTGCCAGCAGGGTTAGCGCGAACTACGAGCAGTACTTC.

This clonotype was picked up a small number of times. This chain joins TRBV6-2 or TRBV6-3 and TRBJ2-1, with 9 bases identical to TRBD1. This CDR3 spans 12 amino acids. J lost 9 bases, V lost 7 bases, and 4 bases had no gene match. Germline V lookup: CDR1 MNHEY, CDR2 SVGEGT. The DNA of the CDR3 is TGTGCCAGCAAAACAGGGGGCGGTGAGCAGTTCTTC. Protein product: CASKTGGGEQFF.

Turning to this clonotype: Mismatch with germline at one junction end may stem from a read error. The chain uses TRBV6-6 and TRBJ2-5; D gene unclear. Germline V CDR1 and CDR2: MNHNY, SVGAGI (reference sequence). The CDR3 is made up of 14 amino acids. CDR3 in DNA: TGTGCCTGCAGTTACACTATCTCGAAAAAGACCCAGTACTTC. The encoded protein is CACSYTISKKTQYF.

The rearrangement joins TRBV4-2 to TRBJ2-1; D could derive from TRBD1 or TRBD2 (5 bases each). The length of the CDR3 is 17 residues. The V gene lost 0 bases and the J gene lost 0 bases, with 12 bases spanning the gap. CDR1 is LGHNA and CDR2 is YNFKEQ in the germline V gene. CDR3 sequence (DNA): TGTGCCAGCAGCCAAGATTCCGCCGGGACCTCCTACAATGAGCAGTTCTTC. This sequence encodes CASSQDSAGTSYNEQFF.

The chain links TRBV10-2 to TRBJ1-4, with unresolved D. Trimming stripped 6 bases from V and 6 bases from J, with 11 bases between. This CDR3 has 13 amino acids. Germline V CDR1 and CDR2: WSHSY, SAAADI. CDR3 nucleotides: TGCGCCAGCAGAGGAAACGTGGATGAAAAACTGTTTTTT. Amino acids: CASRGNVDEKLFF.

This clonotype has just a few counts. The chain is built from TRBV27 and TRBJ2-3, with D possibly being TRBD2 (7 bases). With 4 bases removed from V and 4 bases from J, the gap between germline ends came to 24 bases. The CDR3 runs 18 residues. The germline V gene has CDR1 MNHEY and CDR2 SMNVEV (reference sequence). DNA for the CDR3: TGTGCCAGCAGTTGGGGGGGCTTACAGAAACGAGTGGCAGATACGCAGTATTTT. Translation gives CASSWGGLQKRVADTQYF.

CDR3 loop: CASSSPLEMNTGELFF. DNA of the CDR3: TGTGCCAGCAGTTCTCCCCTGGAAATGAACACCGGGGAGCTGTTTTTT. This sequence joins TRBV28 and TRBJ2-2; D unclear. The germline V gene has CDR1 MDHEN and CDR2 SYDVKM. The CDR3 consists of 16 residues. The germline V and J ends were trimmed by 4 bases and 1 base, with 13 bases remaining between them.

The CDR3 loop reads CASSQSDRDRAYEQYF. Written as DNA, the CDR3 is TGTGCCAGCAGCCAGAGCGACCGGGACAGGGCCTACGAGCAGTACTTC. The V gene is TRBV3-1, the J gene TRBJ2-7, with 9 bases fitting TRBD1. This CDR3 comprises 16 residues. J was trimmed by 2 bases and V by 3 bases; bases with no gene match: 8. The germline gives CDR1 LGHDT, CDR2 YNNKEL (reference sequence).

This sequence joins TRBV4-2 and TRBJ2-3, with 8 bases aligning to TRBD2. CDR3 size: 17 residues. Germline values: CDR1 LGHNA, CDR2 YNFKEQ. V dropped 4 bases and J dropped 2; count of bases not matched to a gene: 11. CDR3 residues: CASSRRGTSGNTDTQYF. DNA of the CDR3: TGTGCCAGCAGCCGAAGGGGAACTAGCGGAAACACAGATACGCAGTATTTT.

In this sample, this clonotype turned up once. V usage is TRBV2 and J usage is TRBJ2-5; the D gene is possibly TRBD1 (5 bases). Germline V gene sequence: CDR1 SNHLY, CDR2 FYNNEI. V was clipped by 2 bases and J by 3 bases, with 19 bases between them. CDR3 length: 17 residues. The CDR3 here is CASSEMILSPGKETQYF. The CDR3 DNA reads TGTGCCAGCAGTGAAATGATTTTATCCCCAGGGAAAGAGACCCAGTACTTC.

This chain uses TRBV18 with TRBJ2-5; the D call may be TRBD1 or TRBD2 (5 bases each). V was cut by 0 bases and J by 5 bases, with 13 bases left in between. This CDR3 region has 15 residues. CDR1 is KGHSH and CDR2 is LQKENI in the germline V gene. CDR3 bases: TGTGCCAGCTCACCACCGCCAGGGAGTTGGGAGACCCAGTACTTC. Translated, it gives CASSPPPGSWETQYF.

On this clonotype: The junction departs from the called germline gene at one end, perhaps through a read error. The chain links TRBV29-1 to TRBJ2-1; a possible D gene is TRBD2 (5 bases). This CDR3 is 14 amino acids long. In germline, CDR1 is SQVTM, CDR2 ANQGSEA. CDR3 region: CGVVKRTAYNEQFF. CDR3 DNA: TGCGGCGTTGTCAAGCGGACCGCCTACAATGAGCAGTTCTTC.

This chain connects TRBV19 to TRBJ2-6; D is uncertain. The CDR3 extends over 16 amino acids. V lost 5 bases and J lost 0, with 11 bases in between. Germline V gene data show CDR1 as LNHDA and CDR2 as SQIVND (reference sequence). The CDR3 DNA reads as TGTGCCAGTAGTCATACGCGGAGCTCTGGGGCCAACGTCCTGACTTTC. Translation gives CASSHTRSSGANVLTF.

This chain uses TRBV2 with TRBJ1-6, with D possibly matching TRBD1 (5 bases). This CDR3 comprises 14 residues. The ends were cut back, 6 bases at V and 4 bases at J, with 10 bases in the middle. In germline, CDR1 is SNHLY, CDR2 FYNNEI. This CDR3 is CASRGTGYNSPLHF. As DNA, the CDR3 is TGTGCCAGCAGGGGGACGGGTTATAATTCACCCCTCCACTTT.

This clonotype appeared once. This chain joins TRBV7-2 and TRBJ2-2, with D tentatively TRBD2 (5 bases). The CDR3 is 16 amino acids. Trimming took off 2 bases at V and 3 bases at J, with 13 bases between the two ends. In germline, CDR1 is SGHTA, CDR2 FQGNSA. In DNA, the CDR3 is TGTGCCAGCAGCTTAATCGCGGGCCCGGACACCGGGGAGCTGTTTTTT. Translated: CASSLIAGPDTGELFF.

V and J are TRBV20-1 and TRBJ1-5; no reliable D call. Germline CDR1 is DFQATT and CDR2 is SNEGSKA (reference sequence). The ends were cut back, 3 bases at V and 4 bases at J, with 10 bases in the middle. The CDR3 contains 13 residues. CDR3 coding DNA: TGCAGTGCTAGCGGGCCCCGGAATCAGCCCCAGCATTTT. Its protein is CSASGPRNQPQHF.

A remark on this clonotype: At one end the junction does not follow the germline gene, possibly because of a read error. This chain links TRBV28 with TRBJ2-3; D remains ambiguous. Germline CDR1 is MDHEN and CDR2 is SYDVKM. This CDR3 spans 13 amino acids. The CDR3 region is CSSSSPSTDTQYF. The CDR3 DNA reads TGTTCCAGCAGTTCGCCAAGCACAGATACGCAGTATTTT.

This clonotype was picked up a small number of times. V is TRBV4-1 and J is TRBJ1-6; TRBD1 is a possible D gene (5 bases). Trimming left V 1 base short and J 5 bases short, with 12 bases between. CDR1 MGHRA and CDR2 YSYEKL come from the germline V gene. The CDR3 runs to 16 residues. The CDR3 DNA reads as TGCGCCAGCAGCCAAGGTCGGGGGAGGGATAATTCACCCCTCCACTTT. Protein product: CASSQGRGRDNSPLHF.